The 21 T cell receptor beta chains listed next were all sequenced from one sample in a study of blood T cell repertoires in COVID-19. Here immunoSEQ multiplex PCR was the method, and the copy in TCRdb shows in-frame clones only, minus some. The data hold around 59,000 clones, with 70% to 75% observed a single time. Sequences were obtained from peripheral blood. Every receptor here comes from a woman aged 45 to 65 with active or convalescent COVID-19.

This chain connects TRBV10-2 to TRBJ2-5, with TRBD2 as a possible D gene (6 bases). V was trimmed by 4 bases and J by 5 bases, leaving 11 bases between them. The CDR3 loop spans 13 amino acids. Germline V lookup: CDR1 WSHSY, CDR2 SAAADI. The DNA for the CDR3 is TGCGCCAGCAGTGGACGGGGAGGCGAGACCCAGTACTTC. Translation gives CASSGRGGETQYF.

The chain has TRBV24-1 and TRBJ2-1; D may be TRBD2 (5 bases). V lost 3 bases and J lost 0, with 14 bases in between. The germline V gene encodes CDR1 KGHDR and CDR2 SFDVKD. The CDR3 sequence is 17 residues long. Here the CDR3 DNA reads TGTGCCACCAGTGATCGGGGATGGATAACCTCCTACAATGAGCAGTTCTTC. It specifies CATSDRGWITSYNEQFF.

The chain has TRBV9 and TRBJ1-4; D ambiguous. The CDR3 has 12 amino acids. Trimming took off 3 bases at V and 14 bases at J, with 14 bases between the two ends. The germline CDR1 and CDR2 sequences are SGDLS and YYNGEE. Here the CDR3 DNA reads TGTGCCAGCAGCGATACCGGGAGTAAGCTGTTTTTT. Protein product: CASSDTGSKLFF.

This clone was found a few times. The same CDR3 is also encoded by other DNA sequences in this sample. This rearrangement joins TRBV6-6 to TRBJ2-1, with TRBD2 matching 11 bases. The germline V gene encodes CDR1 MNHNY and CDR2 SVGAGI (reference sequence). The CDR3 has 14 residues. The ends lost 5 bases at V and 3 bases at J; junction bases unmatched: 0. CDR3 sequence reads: CASSTSGSYNEQFF. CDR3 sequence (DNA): TGTGCCAGCAGTACTAGCGGGAGCTACAATGAGCAGTTCTTC.

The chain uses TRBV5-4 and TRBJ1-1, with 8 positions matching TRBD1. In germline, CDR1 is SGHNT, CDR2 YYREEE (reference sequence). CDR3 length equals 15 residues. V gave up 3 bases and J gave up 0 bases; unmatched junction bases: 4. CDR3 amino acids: CASSSDRALNTEAFF. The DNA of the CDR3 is TGTGCCAGCAGCTCGGACAGGGCATTGAACACTGAAGCTTTCTTT.

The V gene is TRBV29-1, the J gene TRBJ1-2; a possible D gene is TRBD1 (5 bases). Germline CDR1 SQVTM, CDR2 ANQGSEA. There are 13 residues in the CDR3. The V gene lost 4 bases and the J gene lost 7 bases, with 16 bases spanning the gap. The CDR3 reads CSVGAGRGTGYTF. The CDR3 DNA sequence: TGCAGCGTTGGGGCAGGGCGCGGCACTGGCTACACCTTC. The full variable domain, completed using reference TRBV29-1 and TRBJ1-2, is SAVISQKPSRDICQRGTSLTIQCQVDSQVTMMFWYRQQPGQSLTLIATANQGSEATYESGFVIDKFPISRPNLTFSTLTVSNMSPEDSSIYLCSVGAGRGTGYTFGSGTRLTVV.

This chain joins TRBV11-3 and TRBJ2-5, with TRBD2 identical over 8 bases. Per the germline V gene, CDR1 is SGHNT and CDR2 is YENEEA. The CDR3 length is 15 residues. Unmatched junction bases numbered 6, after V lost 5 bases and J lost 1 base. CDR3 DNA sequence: TGTGCCAGCAGCGTGAGCGGGAGCCCCCAAGAGACCCAGTACTTC. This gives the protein CASSVSGSPQETQYF.

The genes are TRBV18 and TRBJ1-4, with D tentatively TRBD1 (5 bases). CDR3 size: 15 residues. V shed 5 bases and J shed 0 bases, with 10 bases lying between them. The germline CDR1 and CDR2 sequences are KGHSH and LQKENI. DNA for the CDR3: TGTGCCAGCTCAATACAGGCCACAACTAATGAAAAACTGTTTTTT. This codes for CASSIQATTNEKLFF.

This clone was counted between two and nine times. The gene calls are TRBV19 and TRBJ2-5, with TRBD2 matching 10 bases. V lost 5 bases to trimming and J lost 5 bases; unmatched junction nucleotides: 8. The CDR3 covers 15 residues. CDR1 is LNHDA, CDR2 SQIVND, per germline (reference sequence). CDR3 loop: CASSRELAGDETQYF. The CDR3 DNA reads TGTGCCAGTAGTCGTGAGCTAGCGGGAGATGAGACCCAGTACTTC.

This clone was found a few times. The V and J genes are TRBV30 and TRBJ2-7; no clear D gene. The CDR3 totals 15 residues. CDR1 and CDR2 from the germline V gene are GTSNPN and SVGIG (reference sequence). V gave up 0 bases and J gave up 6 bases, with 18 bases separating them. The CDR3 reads CAWSVQQSYRGEQYF. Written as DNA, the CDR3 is TGTGCCTGGAGTGTACAACAGTCGTACCGTGGCGAGCAGTACTTC. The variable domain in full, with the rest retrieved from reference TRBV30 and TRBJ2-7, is SQTIHQWPATLVQPVGSPLSLECTVEGTSNPNLYWYRQAAGRGLQLLFYSVGIGQISSEVPQNLSASRPQDRQFILSSKKLLLSDSGFYLCAWSVQQSYRGEQYFGPGTRLTVT.

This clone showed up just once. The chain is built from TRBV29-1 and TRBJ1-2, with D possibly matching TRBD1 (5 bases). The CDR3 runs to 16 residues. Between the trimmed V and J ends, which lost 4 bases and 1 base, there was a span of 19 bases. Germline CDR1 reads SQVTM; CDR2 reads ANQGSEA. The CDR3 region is CSVGGGFDMSNYGYTF. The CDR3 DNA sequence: TGCAGCGTTGGGGGGGGATTCGACATGAGTAACTATGGCTACACCTTC.

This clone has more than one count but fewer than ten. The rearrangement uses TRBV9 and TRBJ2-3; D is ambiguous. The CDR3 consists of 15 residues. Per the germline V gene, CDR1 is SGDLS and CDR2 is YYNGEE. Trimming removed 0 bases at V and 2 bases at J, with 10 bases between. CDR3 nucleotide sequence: TGTGCCAGCAGCGTAGAACAGTCCACCACAGATACGCAGTATTTT. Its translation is CASSVEQSTTDTQYF.

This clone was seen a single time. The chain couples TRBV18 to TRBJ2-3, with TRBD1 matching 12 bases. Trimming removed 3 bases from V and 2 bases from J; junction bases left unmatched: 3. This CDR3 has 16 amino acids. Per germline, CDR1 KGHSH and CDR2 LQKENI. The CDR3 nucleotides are TGTGCCAGCTCACCGGGGACAGGGGGCACCACAGATACGCAGTATTTT. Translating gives CASSPGTGGTTDTQYF.

CDR3 sequence reads: CASSFSGTRNTDTQYF. The CDR3 DNA reads as TGTGCCAGCAGCTTCTCCGGGACTAGGAACACAGATACGCAGTATTTT. V and J are TRBV11-3 and TRBJ2-3, with 8 bases aligning to TRBD2. The J segment lost 2 bases and the V segment lost 3 bases, leaving 7 bases of the junction unmatched. The CDR3 has 16 amino acids. Germline CDR1 and CDR2: SGHNT and YENEEA.

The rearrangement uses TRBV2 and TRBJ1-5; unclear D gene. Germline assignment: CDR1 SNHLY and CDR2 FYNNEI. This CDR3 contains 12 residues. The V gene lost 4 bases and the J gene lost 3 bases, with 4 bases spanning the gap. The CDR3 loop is CASSADNQPQHF. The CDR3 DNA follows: TGTGCCAGCAGTGCAGACAATCAGCCCCAGCATTTT.

DNA for the CDR3: TGTGCCTGGAGTGTAGGGGCAGGGCGGTCACCCCTCCACTTT. The encoded protein is CAWSVGAGRSPLHF. The genes are TRBV30 and TRBJ1-6; the D gene is possibly TRBD1 (5 bases). The CDR3 covers 14 residues. Germline V gives CDR1 GTSNPN, CDR2 SVGIG (reference sequence). Trimming took off 0 bases at V and 10 bases at J, with 13 bases between the two ends.

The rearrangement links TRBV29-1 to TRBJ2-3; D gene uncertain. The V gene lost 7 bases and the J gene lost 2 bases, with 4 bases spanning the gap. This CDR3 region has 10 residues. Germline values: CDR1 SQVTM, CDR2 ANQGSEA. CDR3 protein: CSAITDTQYF. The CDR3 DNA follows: TGCAGCGCCATCACAGATACGCAGTATTTT.

CDR3 region: CASSPPDRPYGYTF. The CDR3, as DNA: TGTGCCAGCAGTCCCCCGGACAGACCCTATGGCTACACCTTC. The chain combines TRBV6-2 or TRBV6-3 with TRBJ1-2, with D maybe TRBD1 (6 bases). The length of the CDR3 is 14 residues. V was clipped by 5 bases and J by 4 bases, with 14 bases between them. Germline V gene sequence: CDR1 MNHEY, CDR2 SVGEGT.

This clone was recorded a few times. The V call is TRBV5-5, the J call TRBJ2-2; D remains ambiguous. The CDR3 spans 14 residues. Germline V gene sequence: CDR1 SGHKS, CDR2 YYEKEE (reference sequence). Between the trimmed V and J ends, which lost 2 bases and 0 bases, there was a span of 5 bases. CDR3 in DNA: TGTGCCAGCAGCTTTACTGCGAACACCGGGGAGCTGTTTTTT. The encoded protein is CASSFTANTGELFF.

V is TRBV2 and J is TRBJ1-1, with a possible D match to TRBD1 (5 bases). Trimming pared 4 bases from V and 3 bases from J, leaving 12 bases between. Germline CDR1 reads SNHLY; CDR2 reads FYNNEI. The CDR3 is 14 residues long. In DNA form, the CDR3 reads TGTGCCAGCAGTGCGGGGGGGTTGGACACTGAAGCTTTCTTT. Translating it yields CASSAGGLDTEAFF.

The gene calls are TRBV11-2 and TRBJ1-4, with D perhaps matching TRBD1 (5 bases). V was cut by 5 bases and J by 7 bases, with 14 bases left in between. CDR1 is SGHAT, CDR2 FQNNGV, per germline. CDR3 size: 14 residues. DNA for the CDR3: TGTGCCAGCAGCCTAACGGTCGGGGGTGAAAAACTGTTTTTT. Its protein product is CASSLTVGGEKLFF.